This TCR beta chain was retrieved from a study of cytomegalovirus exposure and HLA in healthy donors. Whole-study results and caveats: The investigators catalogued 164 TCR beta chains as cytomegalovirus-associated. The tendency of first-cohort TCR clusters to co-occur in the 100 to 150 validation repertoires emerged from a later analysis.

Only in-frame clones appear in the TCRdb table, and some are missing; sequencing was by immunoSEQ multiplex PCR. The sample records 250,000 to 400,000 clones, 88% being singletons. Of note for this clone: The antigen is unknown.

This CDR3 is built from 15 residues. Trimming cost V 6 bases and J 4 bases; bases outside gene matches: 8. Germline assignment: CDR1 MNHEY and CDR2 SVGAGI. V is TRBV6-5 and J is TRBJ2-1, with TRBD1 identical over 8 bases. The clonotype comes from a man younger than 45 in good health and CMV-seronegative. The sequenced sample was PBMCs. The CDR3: CASRNPGGPYNEQFF. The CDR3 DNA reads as TGTGCCAGCAGGAACCCAGGGGGCCCATACAATGAGCAGTTCTTC.